The 20 T cell receptor beta chains below come from one sample, sequenced in a study of post-analysis software for immune sequencing data. The study's findings and limits: Controls showed lower frequencies than patients for several TRBV segments, and TRBV5-6, TRBV5-1 and TRBV20-1 were among these.

What these receptors recognize is not known. Tagging with unique molecular identifiers was a feature of the TCR beta cDNA libraries. Using its own MiXCR run on the PCR reads, TCRdb lists one record per CDR3 protein. The repertoire consists of about 540,000 distinct CDR3 sequences, with around 36% occurring once and the leading ten covering around 5.9%. The sample taken for sequencing was blood. These receptor sequences come from a girl younger than 18 with multiple sclerosis.

There are a few counts of this clonotype. The V gene is TRBV5-1, the J gene TRBJ1-6, with D possibly TRBD1 on 5 matching bases. Germline V CDR1 and CDR2: SGHRS, YFSETQ. The V gene lost 1 base and the J gene lost 5 bases, with 13 bases spanning the gap. The CDR3 loop spans 16 amino acids. The CDR3 DNA sequence: TGCGCCAGCAGCTTGCAGCCCGGGGCGGATAATTCACCCCTCCACTTT. Translating it yields CASSLQPGADNSPLHF.

The V call is TRBV15, the J call TRBJ2-5; 7 bases line up with TRBD2. The germline V gene has CDR1 LNHNV and CDR2 YYDKDF (reference sequence). Trimming at V came to 4 bases and at J to 3 bases, leaving 11 bases not matched to a gene. This CDR3 is 16 amino acids long. For the CDR3, the DNA is TGTGCCACCAGCACAACCCTCACGGCGGGGGAAGAGACCCAGTACTTC. This translates into CATSTTLTAGEETQYF.

The chain has TRBV5-5 and TRBJ2-5; no clear D gene. CDR1 and CDR2 (germline): SGHKS, YYEKEE (reference sequence). CDR3 length: 13 amino acids. The germline V and J ends were trimmed by 0 bases and 7 bases, with 10 bases remaining between them. CDR3 residues: CASSLAARATQYF. CDR3 nucleotide sequence: TGTGCCAGCAGCTTGGCCGCAAGAGCGACCCAGTACTTC. The full variable domain, in which reference TRBV5-5 and TRBJ2-5 provide the parts outside the CDR3, is DAGVTQSPTHLIKTRGQQVTLRCSPISGHKSVSWYQQVLGQGPQFIFQYYEKEERGRGNFPDRFSARQFPNYSSELNVNALLLGDSALYLCASSLAARATQYFGPGTRLLVL.

The rearrangement joins TRBV6-4 to TRBJ2-1; a possible D gene is TRBD1 (6 bases). V was trimmed by 2 bases and J by 10 bases, leaving 15 bases between them. This CDR3 comprises 14 residues. CDR1 MRHNA and CDR2 SNTAGT come from the germline V gene. The CDR3 here is CASSDQLQGSEQFF. The CDR3 coding sequence is TGTGCCAGCAGTGACCAGCTACAGGGTTCCGAGCAGTTCTTC.

The rearrangement links TRBV10-3 to TRBJ2-3; 10 bases are shared with TRBD1. This CDR3 contains 15 residues. Per the germline V gene, CDR1 is ENHRY and CDR2 is SYGVKD. Germline trimming cut 3 bases from V and 6 bases from J; bases unmatched to any gene: 6. CDR3 nucleotides: TGTGCCATCAGTGACATTGGGACAGGGGAGGATACGCAGTATTTT. Protein sequence: CAISDIGTGEDTQYF.

This clonotype has just a few counts. The chain joins TRBV2 to TRBJ2-7; tentative D call: TRBD1 (6 bases). V lost 6 bases, J lost 6 bases, and 18 bases lay in between. This CDR3 has 14 residues. CDR1 SNHLY and CDR2 FYNNEI come from the germline V gene. CDR3 nucleotide sequence: TGTGCCAGCAGCGACTACAAAAAGACAGGCGAGCAGTACTTC. Translating it yields CASSDYKKTGEQYF.

This chain links TRBV12-3 or TRBV12-4 with TRBJ2-7, with D uncertain. The J call may be wrong; the DNA end is better matched by TRBJ2-5. CDR3 length: 13 residues. CDR3 sequence: CASSLTYPETQYF. Here the CDR3 DNA reads TGTGCCAGCAGTCTAACCTATCCGGAGACCCAGTACTTC.

The chain couples TRBV29-1 to TRBJ1-2, with a tentative D call TRBD1 (5 bases). The germline V gene encodes CDR1 SQVTM and CDR2 ANQGSEA. The germline V and J ends were trimmed by 3 bases and 2 bases, with 10 bases remaining between them. The CDR3 length is 13 residues. The CDR3 DNA is TGCAGCGTTGACTCAGGGAGCAACTATGGCTACACCTTC. Protein: CSVDSGSNYGYTF.

Many counts were recorded for this clonotype. The chain links TRBV20-1 to TRBJ1-2; tentatively, D is TRBD1 (5 bases). From germline, CDR1 is DFQATT and CDR2 SNEGSKA (reference sequence). CDR3 length: 14 residues. V was pared by 4 bases and J by 0 bases, with 12 bases between. Here the CDR3 reads CSATQQETNYGYTF. In DNA form, the CDR3 reads TGCAGTGCTACCCAACAGGAGACTAACTATGGCTACACCTTC.

The genes are TRBV7-9 and TRBJ1-2; D remains unclear. Germline V gives CDR1 SEHNR, CDR2 FQNEAQ (reference sequence). V lost 5 bases and J lost 6, with 16 bases in between. This CDR3 spans 14 amino acids. The CDR3 nucleotides read TGTGCCAGCAGCCTCGATGATAGAGGGCATGGCTACACCTTC. It is translated as CASSLDDRGHGYTF.

This rearrangement joins TRBV4-1 to TRBJ1-2; D not certain. Germline CDR1 and CDR2: MGHRA and YSYEKL. The CDR3 has 15 residues. Trimming took 0 bases from V and 4 from J, leaving 12 bases between them. CDR3 residues: CASSQEPTGGYGYTF. CDR3 in DNA: TGCGCCAGCAGCCAAGAACCCACGGGTGGCTATGGCTACACCTTC.

This rearrangement joins TRBV11-2 to TRBJ2-2; TRBD2 matches 9 bases. The CDR3 is made up of 17 amino acids. Trimming removed 6 bases from V and 1 base from J; junction bases left unmatched: 9. Looked up from germline, CDR1 is SGHAT and CDR2 is FQNNGV. The CDR3 is CASRPTLAGVNTGELFF. As DNA, the CDR3 is TGTGCCAGCAGACCAACCTTAGCGGGGGTGAACACCGGGGAGCTGTTTTTT.

This clonotype has a handful of counts. The chain couples TRBV11-2 to TRBJ2-5, with TRBD1 matching 8 bases. The CDR3 extends over 15 amino acids. Germline V CDR1 and CDR2: SGHAT, FQNNGV. V shed 2 bases, J shed 1 base, and the junction held 3 bases outside the gene matches. The CDR3 protein is CASSLQGAIQETQYF. DNA of the CDR3: TGTGCCAGCAGCTTACAGGGGGCGATCCAAGAGACCCAGTACTTC.

DNA for the CDR3: TGTGCCAGCAGCCGCCTGGGCACTGAAGCTTTCTTT. As protein: CASSRLGTEAFF. The genes are TRBV6-5 and TRBJ1-1; D gene unclear. Per germline, CDR1 MNHEY and CDR2 SVGAGI. The CDR3 is 12 residues long. V was cut by 6 bases and J by 4 bases, with 9 bases left in between.

The gene calls are TRBV20-1 and TRBJ2-5; D not resolved. Germline values: CDR1 DFQATT, CDR2 SNEGSKA (reference sequence). The CDR3 length is 13 residues. V was clipped by 3 bases and J by 5 bases, with 13 bases between them. The CDR3 DNA reads TGCAGTGCTAGTAGATTAGCCGGTGAGACCCAGTACTTC. It encodes CSASRLAGETQYF.

The chain links TRBV3-1 to TRBJ2-5; D tentatively reads TRBD1 or TRBD2 (5 bases each). The CDR3 runs to 14 residues. V lost 4 bases and J 1 base, leaving 10 bases between the germline ends. Germline V gene lookup returns CDR1 LGHDT and CDR2 YNNKEL (reference sequence). The CDR3 protein is CASSPRGLQETQYF. As DNA, the CDR3 is TGTGCCAGCAGCCCCCGGGGCCTCCAAGAGACCCAGTACTTC.

This sequence joins TRBV27 and TRBJ1-2, with D perhaps TRBD1 (6 bases). The CDR3 is made up of 14 amino acids. The V gene's germline CDR1 is MNHEY and CDR2 SMNVEV (reference sequence). The V end was cut by 6 bases, the J end by 0 bases, with 11 bases between. The CDR3 region is CASRLQGSNYGYTF. The CDR3 nucleotides read TGTGCCAGCAGACTACAGGGATCTAACTATGGCTACACCTTC.

Only a few counts were recorded for this clonotype. The rearrangement joins TRBV20-1 to TRBJ2-5, with 9 nucleotides matching TRBD2. Per the germline V gene, CDR1 is DFQATT and CDR2 is SNEGSKA (reference sequence). There are 15 residues in the CDR3. With V trimmed by 5 bases and J by 11 bases, 18 bases remained unmatched. CDR3 bases: TGCAGTGCTCTAGAGGGCGGGGGGGCCCCTAATGAGCAGTACTTC. It codes for CSALEGGGAPNEQYF.

Note on this clonotype: Mismatch with germline at one junction end may stem from a read error. This chain joins TRBV15 and TRBJ1-4, with D possibly being TRBD1 (6 bases). This CDR3 has 13 amino acids. Germline V lookup: CDR1 LNHNV, CDR2 YYDKDF (reference sequence). The CDR3, as DNA: TGTGCCACCCGAGTGACAGGAGATGAAAAGCTGTTTTTT. This translates into CATRVTGDEKLFF.

The genes are TRBV20-1 and TRBJ1-1; 10 bases line up with TRBD1. CDR1 is DFQATT and CDR2 is SNEGSKA in the germline V gene (reference sequence). Unmatched junction bases numbered 8, after V lost 4 bases and J lost 3 bases. There are 15 residues in the CDR3. CDR3 DNA sequence: TGCAGTGCTATACGGGACAGGGGTGTGGACACTGAAGCTTTCTTT. Translating it yields CSAIRDRGVDTEAFF.